What follows are 17 T cell receptor beta chains derived from one specimen sequenced in a study of sequential checkpoint blockade in melanoma (dated by TCRdb to the late 2010s). The treatment or condition label, read with the paper, signifies: randomized to nivolumab then ipilimumab (arm A) or the reverse (arm B). Library construction relied on the immunoSEQ multiplex PCR assay. TCRdb limited this immuneACCESS table to in-frame rearrangements with V and J called. A share of clones is missing; checked studies link under half to unresolved V genes, and the rest is unexplained. Present in this sample are around 20,000 clones, around 80% of which were seen just once. The top ten constitute less than 50% of the sample. The sequencing here drew on CD8+ T cells sorted from blood (inferred from file names), taken from a patient given nivolumab and ipilimumab in sequence. Source of these receptors: a human donor with melanoma.

This chain joins TRBV5-1 and TRBJ1-2; D is possibly TRBD1 (5 bases). CDR3 length equals 16 residues. Trimming shortened V by 3 bases and J by 2 bases, and 17 bases separated the two germline ends. Germline V lookup: CDR1 SGHRS, CDR2 YFSETQ. CDR3 sequence: CASSWGDWGQNYGYTF. In nucleotides, the CDR3 is TGCGCCAGCAGCTGGGGGGATTGGGGTCAGAACTATGGCTACACCTTC. Together with reference TRBV5-1 and TRBJ1-2, the CDR3 gives the full variable domain: KAGVTQTPRYLIKTRGQQVTLSCSPISGHRSVSWYQQTPGQGLQFLFEYFSETQRNKGNFPGRFSGRQFSNSRSEMNVSTLELGDSALYLCASSWGDWGQNYGYTFGSGTRLTVV.

This chain joins TRBV25-1 and TRBJ2-7; perhaps TRBD2 as D (5 bases). The CDR3 runs to 11 residues. CDR1 is MGHDK and CDR2 is SYGVNS in the germline V gene. Trimming took 11 bases from V and 3 from J, leaving 11 bases between them. CDR3 coding DNA: TGTGCCTACGGGAACCTCTACGAGCAGTACTTC. Protein product: CAYGNLYEQYF.

The chain couples TRBV6-5 to TRBJ2-5, with D perhaps TRBD1 (6 bases). The J call is uncertain, as TRBJ2-7 better fits the DNA end. The CDR3 length is 13 residues. Germline V gene lookup returns CDR1 MNHEY and CDR2 SVGAGI. The CDR3: CASSYDRTYEQYF. Written as DNA, the CDR3 is TGTGCCAGCAGTTATGACAGGACGTACGAGCAGTACTTC.

This chain connects TRBV28 to TRBJ2-7, with TRBD1 matching 7 bases. The CDR3 runs 16 residues. The germline V gene has CDR1 MDHEN and CDR2 SYDVKM. With 3 bases clipped from V and 0 bases from J, the junction kept 8 bases outside the gene matches. The CDR3 loop is CASSFPRTGGSYEQYF. The CDR3 nucleotides read TGTGCCAGCAGTTTCCCCCGGACAGGAGGCTCCTACGAGCAGTACTTC. The variable domain in full, with the rest retrieved from reference TRBV28 and TRBJ2-7, is DVKVTQSSRYLVKRTGEKVFLECVQDMDHENMFWYRQDPGLGLRLIYFSYDVKMKEKGDIPEGYSVSREKKERFSLILESASTNQTSMYLCASSFPRTGGSYEQYFGPGTRLTVT.

Note on this clone: An end of the junction does not agree with germline; a read error may underlie this. The V and J genes are TRBV6-4 and TRBJ1-1; D possibly corresponds to TRBD1 (5 bases). This CDR3 contains 13 residues. In germline, CDR1 is MRHNA, CDR2 SNTAGT. The CDR3 DNA is TGTGCCAGCAGTGATGGGGGGAACACTGAAGCTTCCTTT. Its protein is CASSDGGNTEASF.

The genes are TRBV20-1 and TRBJ2-5; no firm D call. The J call may be mistaken, given a closer DNA end match to TRBJ2-7. CDR1 is DFQATT, CDR2 SNEGSKA, per germline (reference sequence). This CDR3 has 11 residues. Here the CDR3 reads CSASVLNEQYF. CDR3 nucleotides: TGCAGTGCTAGTGTCCTGAACGAGCAGTACTTC.

The chain joins TRBV28 to TRBJ1-5, with TRBD1 matching over 8 bases. The CDR3 has 15 amino acids. J gave up 2 bases and V 3 bases, and 3 bases lay outside the gene matches. CDR1 is MDHEN and CDR2 is SYDVKM in the germline V gene. In DNA, the CDR3 is TGTGCCAGCAGTTTGTGGGGACAGGGCAATCAGCCCCAGCATTTT. It translates to CASSLWGQGNQPQHF.

The CDR3 here is CASSSWVEGGGYTF. CDR3 in DNA: TGTGCCAGCAGTTCTTGGGTCGAGGGGGGGGGCTACACCTTC. The chain uses TRBV27 and TRBJ1-2; TRBD1 might be the D (6 bases). Trimming pared 4 bases from V and 8 bases from J, leaving 17 bases between. The CDR3 spans 14 residues. CDR1 is MNHEY and CDR2 is SMNVEV in the germline V gene (reference sequence).

The rearrangement links TRBV28 to TRBJ2-5; 7 bases fit TRBD2. The J call may be mistaken, given a closer DNA end match to TRBJ2-7. This CDR3 has 14 amino acids. Germline-derived CDR1 and CDR2 are MDHEN and SYDVKM. The CDR3: CASSSGTNSYEQYF. The CDR3 DNA is TGTGCCAGCAGTTCCGGGACTAACTCCTACGAGCAGTACTTC.

CDR3 bases: TGTGCCAGCAGTTCCTGGACTGAAAACACTGAAGCTTTCTTT. Its protein product is CASSSWTENTEAFF. The V call is TRBV28, the J call TRBJ1-1, with unresolved D. The CDR3 spans 14 residues. Deletions cut 4 bases from V and 2 bases from J, with 11 bases between. CDR1 MDHEN and CDR2 SYDVKM come from the germline V gene.

The chain combines TRBV19 with TRBJ1-5, with D possibly matching TRBD1 (6 bases). The V end lost 6 bases, the J end lost 0 bases, and 21 bases lay between the germline ends. Germline V lookup: CDR1 LNHDA, CDR2 SQIVND (reference sequence). The CDR3 is 18 amino acids. CDR3 loop: CASSLEPTGRYSNQPQHF. CDR3 bases: TGTGCCAGTAGCCTCGAACCAACAGGGCGATATAGCAATCAGCCCCAGCATTTT.

The chain has TRBV6-5 and TRBJ2-7, with 9 bases identical to TRBD1. V trimming: 8 bases; J trimming: 4 bases; junction bases outside the gene matches: 9. Germline V gene lookup returns CDR1 MNHEY and CDR2 SVGAGI. This CDR3 comprises 14 residues. The CDR3: CASGPGQGPYEQYF. The CDR3 nucleotides are TGTGCCAGCGGACCGGGACAGGGCCCATACGAGCAGTACTTC.

This clone was seen once. This chain joins TRBV6-5 and TRBJ1-4; a possible D gene is TRBD1 (5 bases). This CDR3 spans 15 amino acids. The germline V and J ends were trimmed by 0 bases and 8 bases, with 13 bases remaining between them. Looked up from germline, CDR1 is MNHEY and CDR2 is SVGAGI. CDR3 loop: CASSYSARGNEKLFF. CDR3 DNA: TGTGCCAGCAGTTACTCGGCTAGGGGTAACGAAAAACTGTTTTTT.

The chain recombines TRBV7-2 with TRBJ1-2; no clear D. This CDR3 contains 14 residues. CDR1 is SGHTA, CDR2 FQGNSA, per germline. Trimming took off 1 base at V and 6 bases at J, with 12 bases between the two ends. The CDR3 is CASSLERRDHGYTF. CDR3 DNA: TGTGCCAGCAGCTTAGAAAGGAGGGATCATGGCTACACCTTC.

The rearrangement links TRBV28 to TRBJ1-6; D may be TRBD1 (5 bases). Germline V gene sequence: CDR1 MDHEN, CDR2 SYDVKM. The length of the CDR3 is 16 residues. V shed 2 bases and J shed 8 bases, with 16 bases lying between them. Here the CDR3 reads CASSLRDGRVHSPLHF. Here the CDR3 DNA reads TGTGCCAGCAGTTTACGAGACGGCAGGGTCCATTCACCCCTCCACTTT.

J is TRBJ2-7 and V is TRBV4-1; 9 bases are a match to TRBD1. This CDR3 comprises 15 residues. V was clipped by 4 bases and J by 5 bases; unmatched bases: 9. From germline, CDR1 is MGHRA and CDR2 YSYEKL. DNA of the CDR3: TGCGCCAGCAGCCTGCAGCGGGACAGGGCTCACGAGCAGTACTTC. It yields the protein CASSLQRDRAHEQYF.

The chain uses TRBV6-5 and TRBJ2-7; D might be TRBD1 (5 bases). Germline V gene sequence: CDR1 MNHEY, CDR2 SVGAGI. The V end was cut by 1 base, the J end by 4 bases, with 8 bases between. CDR3 length equals 13 residues. This CDR3 is CASSYFQGYEQYF. The CDR3 nucleotides read TGTGCCAGCAGTTACTTCCAGGGTTACGAGCAGTACTTC.